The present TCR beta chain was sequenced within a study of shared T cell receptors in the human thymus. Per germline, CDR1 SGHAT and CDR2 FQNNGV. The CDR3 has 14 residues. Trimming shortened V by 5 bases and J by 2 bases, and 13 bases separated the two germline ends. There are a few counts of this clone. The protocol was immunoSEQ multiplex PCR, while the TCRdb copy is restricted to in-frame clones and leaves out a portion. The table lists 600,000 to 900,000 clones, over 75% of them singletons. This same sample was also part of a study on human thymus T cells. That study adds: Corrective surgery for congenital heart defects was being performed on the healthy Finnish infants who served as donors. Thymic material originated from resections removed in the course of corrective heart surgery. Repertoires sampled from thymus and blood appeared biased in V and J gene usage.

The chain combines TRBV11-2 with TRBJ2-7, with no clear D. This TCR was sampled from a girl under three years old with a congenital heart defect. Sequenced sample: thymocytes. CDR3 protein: CASSTRHLTYEQYF. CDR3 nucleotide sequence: TGTGCCAGCAGCACTCGACACCTGACCTACGAGCAGTACTTC.